The 6 T cell receptor beta chains in this list originate from one sample, sequenced in a study of tumor and adjacent non-tumor tissue in lung cancer. The library came from three nested PCR rounds adapted from ARM-PCR protocols. From the multiplex PCR reads, TCRdb called clonotypes with MiXCR, one entry per CDR3 protein. Counted here are tens of thousands of distinct CDR3 sequences, around 70% occurring once; the ten biggest clones make up around an eighth. No cell sorting was done before RNA was extracted from the tissue. The material sequenced was lung tumor tissue. The origin of the receptors is a woman in her 70s with non-small cell lung cancer.

Comment on this clonotype: A read error is likely, as this CDR3 ends without the conserved phenylalanine or tryptophan. The J gene is TRBJ2-1, the V gene TRBV6-5; TRBD2 might be the D (5 bases). V was trimmed by 8 bases and J by 10 bases, leaving 15 bases between them. Germline V gene sequence: CDR1 MNHEY, CDR2 SVGAGI. The CDR3 extends over 12 amino acids. The CDR3 protein is CASSSSGWEQFL. The CDR3 coding sequence is TGTGCCAGCTCCTCAAGCGGATGGGAGCAGTTCTTA.

Concerning this clonotype itself: The junction differs from germline at one of its ends, possibly a read error. This rearrangement joins TRBV6-1 to TRBJ2-1; D uncertain. The V gene's germline CDR1 is MNHNS and CDR2 SASEGT. There are 12 residues in the CDR3. CDR3 region: CAISPIYNEQFF. DNA for the CDR3: TGTGCCATCAGTCCGATCTACAATGAGCAGTTTTTC.

In regard to this clonotype: One end of the junction is discordant with germline, which a read error may explain. The chain combines TRBV11-2 with TRBJ1-2, with D possibly being TRBD1 (5 bases). Per germline, CDR1 SGHAT and CDR2 FQNNGV. The CDR3 is made up of 13 amino acids. The CDR3, as DNA: TGTGCGAGCAGCTTAACAGGCGTTACTGACTACACCTTC. Translated, it gives CASSLTGVTDYTF.

A note on this clonotype: The final CDR3 position lacks the conserved phenylalanine or tryptophan, pointing to a likely read error. The V and J genes are TRBV28 and TRBJ2-7; D unresolved. Germline CDR1 is MDHEN and CDR2 is SYDVKM. The V end was cut by 6 bases, the J end by 4 bases, with 19 bases between. The CDR3 has 15 amino acids. The DNA for the CDR3 is TGTGCCAGCAGCAGCCTCCTCCAGTCTGTGTACGAGCAGTACTCC. As protein: CASSSLLQSVYEQYS.

On this clonotype: The junction departs from the called germline gene at one end, perhaps through a read error. Here the CDR3 DNA reads TGTGCCAGCAACCAAGTTTTGGGGGCCCGCAACCATAATTCACCCCTCCACTTT. As protein: CASNQVLGARNHNSPLHF. The V call is TRBV4-2, the J call TRBJ1-6; TRBD1 is a possible D gene (6 bases). There are 18 residues in the CDR3. CDR1 is LGHNA and CDR2 is YNFKEQ in the germline V gene.

About this clonotype itself: The germline gene is not matched at one end of the junction; a read error may be the cause. V gene TRBV6-5 combines with J gene TRBJ2-5; possibly TRBD2 for D (7 bases). The CDR3 contains 16 residues. From germline, CDR1 is MNHEY and CDR2 SVGAGI. CDR3 sequence: CASGYSIGEGEETQYF. The CDR3 nucleotides are TGTGCCAGCGGTTACTCGATTGGGGAGGGGGAAGAGACTCAGTACTTC.